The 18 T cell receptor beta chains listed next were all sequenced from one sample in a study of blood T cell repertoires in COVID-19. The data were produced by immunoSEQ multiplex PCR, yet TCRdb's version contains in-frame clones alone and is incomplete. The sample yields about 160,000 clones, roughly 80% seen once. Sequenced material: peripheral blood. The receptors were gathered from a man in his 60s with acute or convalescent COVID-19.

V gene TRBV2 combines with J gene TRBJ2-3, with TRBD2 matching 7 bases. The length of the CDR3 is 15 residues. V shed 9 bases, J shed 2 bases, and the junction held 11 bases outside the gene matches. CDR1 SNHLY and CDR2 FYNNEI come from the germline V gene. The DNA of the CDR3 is TGTGCCAGAAGCCTTAGGGCGGGGGACACAGATACGCAGTATTTT. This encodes CARSLRAGDTDTQYF.

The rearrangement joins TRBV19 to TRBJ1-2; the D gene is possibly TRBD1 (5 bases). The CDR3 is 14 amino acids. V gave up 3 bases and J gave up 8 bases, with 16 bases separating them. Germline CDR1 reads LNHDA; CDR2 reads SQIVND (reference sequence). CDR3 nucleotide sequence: TGTGCCAGTAGTATCGTAGGGGAAGGGAAAGGCTACACCTTC. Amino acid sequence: CASSIVGEGKGYTF.

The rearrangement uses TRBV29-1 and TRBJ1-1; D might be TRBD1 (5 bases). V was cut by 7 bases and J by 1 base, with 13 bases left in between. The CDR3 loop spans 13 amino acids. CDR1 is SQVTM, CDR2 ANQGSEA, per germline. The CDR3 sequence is CSGGDSRNTEAFF. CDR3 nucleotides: TGCAGCGGGGGAGACAGTCGGAACACTGAAGCTTTCTTT.

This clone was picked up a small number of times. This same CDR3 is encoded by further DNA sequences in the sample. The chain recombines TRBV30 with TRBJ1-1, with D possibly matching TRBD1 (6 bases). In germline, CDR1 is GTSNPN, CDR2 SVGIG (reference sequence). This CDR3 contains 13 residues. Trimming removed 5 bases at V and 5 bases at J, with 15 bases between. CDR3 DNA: TGTGCCTGGGCCCCCGGGGGGCGAACTGAAGCTTTCTTT. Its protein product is CAWAPGGRTEAFF. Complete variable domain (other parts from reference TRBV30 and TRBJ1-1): SQTIHQWPATLVQPVGSPLSLECTVEGTSNPNLYWYRQAAGRGLQLLFYSVGIGQISSEVPQNLSASRPQDRQFILSSKKLLLSDSGFYLCAWAPGGRTEAFFGQGTRLTVV.

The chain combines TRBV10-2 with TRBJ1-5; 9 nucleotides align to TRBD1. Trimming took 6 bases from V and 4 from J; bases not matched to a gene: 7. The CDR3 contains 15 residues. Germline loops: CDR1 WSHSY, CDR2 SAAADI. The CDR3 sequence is CASSLQGAPNQPQHF. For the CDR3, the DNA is TGCGCCAGCAGCTTACAGGGGGCCCCTAATCAGCCCCAGCATTTT.

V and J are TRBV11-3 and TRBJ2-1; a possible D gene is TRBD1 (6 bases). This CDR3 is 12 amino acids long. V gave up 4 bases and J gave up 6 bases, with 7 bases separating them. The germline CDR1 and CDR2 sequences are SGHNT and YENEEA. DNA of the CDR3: TGTGCCAGCAGCTCAGGGGCCAATGAGCAGTTCTTC. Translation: CASSSGANEQFF.

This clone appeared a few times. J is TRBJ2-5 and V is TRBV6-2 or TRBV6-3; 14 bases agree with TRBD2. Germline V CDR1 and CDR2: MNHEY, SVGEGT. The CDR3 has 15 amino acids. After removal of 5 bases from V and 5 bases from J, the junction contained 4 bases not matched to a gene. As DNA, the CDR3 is TGTGCCAGCAGTGAGACTAGCGGGGGGGCGGAGACCCAGTACTTC. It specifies CASSETSGGAETQYF.

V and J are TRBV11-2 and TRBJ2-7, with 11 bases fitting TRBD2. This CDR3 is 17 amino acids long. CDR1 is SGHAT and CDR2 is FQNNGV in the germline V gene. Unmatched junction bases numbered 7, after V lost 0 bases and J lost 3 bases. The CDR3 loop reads CASSLDLVTSGVYEQYF. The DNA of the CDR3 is TGTGCCAGCAGCTTAGATTTGGTGACTAGCGGGGTCTACGAGCAGTACTTC.

The chain's CDR3 is CASSSQNNQPQHF. Here the CDR3 DNA reads TGTGCCAGCAGTAGTCAGAACAATCAGCCCCAGCATTTT. The chain is built from TRBV6-6 and TRBJ1-5; D unclear. V was shortened by 5 bases and J by 3 bases, with 8 bases between the two germline ends. Germline CDR1 is MNHNY and CDR2 is SVGAGI (reference sequence). CDR3 size: 13 residues.

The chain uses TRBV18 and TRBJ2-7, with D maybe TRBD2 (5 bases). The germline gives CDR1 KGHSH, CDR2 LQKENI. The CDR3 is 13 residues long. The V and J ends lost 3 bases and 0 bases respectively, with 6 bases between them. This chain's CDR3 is CASSPGSSYEQYF. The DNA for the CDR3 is TGTGCCAGCTCACCGGGGAGCTCCTACGAGCAGTACTTC.

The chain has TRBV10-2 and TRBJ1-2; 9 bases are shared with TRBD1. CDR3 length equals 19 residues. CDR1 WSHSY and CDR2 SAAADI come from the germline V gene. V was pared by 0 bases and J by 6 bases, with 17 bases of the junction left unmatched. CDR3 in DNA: TGCGCCAGCAGTGAGTCCTCCACGCAATGGACAGGGGATTGGGATGGCTACACCTTC. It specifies CASSESSTQWTGDWDGYTF.

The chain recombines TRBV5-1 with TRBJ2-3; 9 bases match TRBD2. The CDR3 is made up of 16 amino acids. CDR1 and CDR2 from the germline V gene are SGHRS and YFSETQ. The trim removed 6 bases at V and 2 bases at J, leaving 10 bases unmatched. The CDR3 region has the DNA TGCGCCAGCACCCATGCGACTAGCGGATTCACAGATACGCAGTATTTT. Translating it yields CASTHATSGFTDTQYF.

CDR3 DNA: TGTGCCAGCAGTTACTCGAGTGGCAGGGGGCGAAATGGCTACACCTTC. It is translated as CASSYSSGRGRNGYTF. This chain joins TRBV6-5 and TRBJ1-2, with TRBD1 matching 8 bases. The CDR3 has 16 amino acids. CDR1 MNHEY and CDR2 SVGAGI come from the germline V gene. V lost 0 bases and J lost 6; bases outside the gene matches: 9.

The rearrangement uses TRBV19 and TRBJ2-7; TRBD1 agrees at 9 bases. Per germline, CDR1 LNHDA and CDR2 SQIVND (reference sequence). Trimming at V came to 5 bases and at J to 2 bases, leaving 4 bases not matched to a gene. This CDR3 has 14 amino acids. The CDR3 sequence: CASSARQGAYEQYF. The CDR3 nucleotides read TGTGCCAGTAGTGCCCGACAGGGGGCCTACGAGCAGTACTTC.

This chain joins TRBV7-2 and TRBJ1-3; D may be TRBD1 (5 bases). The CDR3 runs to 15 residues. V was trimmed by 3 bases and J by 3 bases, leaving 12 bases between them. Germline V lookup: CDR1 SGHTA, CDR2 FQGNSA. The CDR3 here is CASSFNQGGGNTIYF. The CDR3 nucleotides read TGTGCCAGCAGCTTTAATCAGGGTGGTGGAAACACCATATATTTT.

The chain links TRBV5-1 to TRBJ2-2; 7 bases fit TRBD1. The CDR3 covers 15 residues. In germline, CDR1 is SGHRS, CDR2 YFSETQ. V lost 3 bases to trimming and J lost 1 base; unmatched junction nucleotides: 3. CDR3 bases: TGCGCCAGCAGCTCCCGGACAGGGAACACCGGGGAGCTGTTTTTT. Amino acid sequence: CASSSRTGNTGELFF. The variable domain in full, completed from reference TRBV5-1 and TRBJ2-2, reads KAGVTQTPRYLIKTRGQQVTLSCSPISGHRSVSWYQQTPGQGLQFLFEYFSETQRNKGNFPGRFSGRQFSNSRSEMNVSTLELGDSALYLCASSSRTGNTGELFFGEGSRLTVL.

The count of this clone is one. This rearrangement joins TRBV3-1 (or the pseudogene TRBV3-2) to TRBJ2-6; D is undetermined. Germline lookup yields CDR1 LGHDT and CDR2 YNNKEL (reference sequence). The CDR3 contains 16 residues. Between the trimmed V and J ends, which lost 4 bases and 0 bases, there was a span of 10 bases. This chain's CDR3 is CASSLTESSGANVLTF. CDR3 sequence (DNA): TGTGCCAGCAGCCTTACAGAGAGCTCTGGGGCCAACGTCCTGACTTTC.

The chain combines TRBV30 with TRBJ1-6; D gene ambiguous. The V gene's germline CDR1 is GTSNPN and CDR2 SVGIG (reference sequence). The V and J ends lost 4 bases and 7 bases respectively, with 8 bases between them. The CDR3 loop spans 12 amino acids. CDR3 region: CAWTKANSPLHF. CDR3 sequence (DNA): TGTGCCTGGACAAAAGCGAATTCACCCCTCCACTTT.